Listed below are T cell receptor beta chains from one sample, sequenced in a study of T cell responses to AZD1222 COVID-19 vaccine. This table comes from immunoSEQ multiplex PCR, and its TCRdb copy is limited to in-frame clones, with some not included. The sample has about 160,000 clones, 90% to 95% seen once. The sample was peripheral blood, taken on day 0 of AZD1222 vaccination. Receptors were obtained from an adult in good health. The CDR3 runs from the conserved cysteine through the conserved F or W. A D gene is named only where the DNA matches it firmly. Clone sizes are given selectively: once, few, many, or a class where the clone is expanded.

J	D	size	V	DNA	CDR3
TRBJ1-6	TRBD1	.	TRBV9	TGTGCCAGCAGCAAATCCGGGACAGGGATCAGTTCACCCCTCCACTTT	CASSKSGTGISSPLHF
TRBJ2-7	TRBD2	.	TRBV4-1	TGCGCCAGCAGCCAGGGCGTCCTAGCGGGGGGCTACGAGCAGTACTTC	CASSQGVLAGGYEQYF
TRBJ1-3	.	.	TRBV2	TGTGCCAGCAGTGATTCCCGGTCAGGGTTCTCCGGAAACACCATATATTTT	CASSDSRSGFSGNTIYF
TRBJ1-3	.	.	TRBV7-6	TGTGCCAGCAGCTTAGGGGGGCCTGGAAACACCATATATTTT	CASSLGGPGNTIYF
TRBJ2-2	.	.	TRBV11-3	TGTGCCAGCAGCTTCCGAAGGGTCGACACCGGGGAGCTGTTTTTT	CASSFRRVDTGELFF
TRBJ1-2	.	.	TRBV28	TGTGCCAGCGAGGCGGGGGTTGGGGGCTACACCTTC	CASEAGVGGYTF
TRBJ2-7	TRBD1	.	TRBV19	TGTGCCAGTAGTATAACAAGCCCCGGGGACAGACCCATCGGCTACGAGCAGTACTTC	CASSITSPGDRPIGYEQYF
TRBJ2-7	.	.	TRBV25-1	TGTGCCAGCAGTCCCGGAGGGGTCTACGAGCAGTACTTC	CASSPGGVYEQYF
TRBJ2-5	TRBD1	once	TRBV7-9	TGTGCCAGCAGCCCACTCGGACAGGGCTATAGAGAGACCCAGTACTTC	CASSPLGQGYRETQYF
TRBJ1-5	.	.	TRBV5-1	TGCGCCAGCAGCTTGGGGCTGGGTCAGCCCCAGCATTTT	CASSLGLGQPQHF
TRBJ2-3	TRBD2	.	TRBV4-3	TGCGCCAGCAGCCCCCTGACTAGCGGGGGGACAGATACGCAGTATTTT	CASSPLTSGGTDTQYF
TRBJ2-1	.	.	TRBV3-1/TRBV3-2	TGTGCCAGCAGCCAACACGCAGAAGCCAGCTCCTACAATGAGCAGTTCTTC	CASSQHAEASSYNEQFF
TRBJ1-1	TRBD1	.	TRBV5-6	TGTGCCAGCAGCTTGGACGGGACAGCTAAGAATGAAGCTTTCTTT	CASSLDGTAKNEAFF
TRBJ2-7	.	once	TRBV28	TGTGCCAGCAGGGGGGGTGGGCCCCACCACGAGCAGTACTTC	CASRGGGPHHEQYF
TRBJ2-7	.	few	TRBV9	TGTGCCAGCAGCGTAGAAACCCAGGGATCCTACGAGCAGTACTTC	CASSVETQGSYEQYF
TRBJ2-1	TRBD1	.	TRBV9	TGTGCCAGCAGCGTAGGGAGACAGGGGGCCTACAATGAGCAGTTCTTC	CASSVGRQGAYNEQFF
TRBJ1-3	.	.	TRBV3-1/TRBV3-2	TGTGCCAGCAGCCAAGCTCTGGACATCACTGGAAACACCATATATTTT	CASSQALDITGNTIYF
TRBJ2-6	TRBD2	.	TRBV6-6	TGTGCCAGCAGTCCAGACCCTCTAGCGGGGGCTGGGGCCAACGTCCTGACTTTC	CASSPDPLAGAGANVLTF
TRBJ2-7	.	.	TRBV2	TGTGCCAGCAGTGAAGGGCAGGGGAGAAGGGAGCAGTACTTC	CASSEGQGRREQYF
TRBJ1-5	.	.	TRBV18	TGTGCCAGCTCACCCACCGGGGAGGGGTCCAATCAGCCCCAGCATTTT	CASSPTGEGSNQPQHF
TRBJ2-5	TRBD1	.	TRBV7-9	TGTGCCAGCAGCCCACCGTTGCTGGGACAGAAAGAGACCCAGTACTTC	CASSPPLLGQKETQYF
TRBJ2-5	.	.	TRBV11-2	TGTGCCAGCAGCTTAGTAATAGAGACGATCGCGGAGACCCAGTACTTC	CASSLVIETIAETQYF
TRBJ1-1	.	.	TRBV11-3	TGTGCCAGCAGAGAACAGGGAGGGACTGAAGCTTTCTTT	CASREQGGTEAFF
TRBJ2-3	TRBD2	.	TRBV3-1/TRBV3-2	TGTGCCAGCAGCACCCGGACTAGCGGGGGAGATACGCAGTATTTT	CASSTRTSGGDTQYF
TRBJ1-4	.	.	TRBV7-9	TGTGCCAGCCGGAGCGAGGGCAATGAAAAACTGTTTTTT	CASRSEGNEKLFF
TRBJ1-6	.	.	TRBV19	TGTGCCAGTAGCTCCGGGACTACCGGGTGGGCCCTCCACTTT	CASSSGTTGWALHF
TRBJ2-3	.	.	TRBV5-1	TGCGCCAGCAGCTTGTCGTGGGGCACAGATACGCAGTATTTT	CASSLSWGTDTQYF
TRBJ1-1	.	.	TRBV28	TGTGCCAGCGGGCAGAACACTGAAGCTTTCTTT	CASGQNTEAFF
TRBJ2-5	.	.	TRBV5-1	TGCGCCAGCAGCTCCAACACCGGTAAAACCCAGTACTTC	CASSSNTGKTQYF
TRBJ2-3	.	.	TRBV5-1	TGCGCCAGCAGCTTGGCGACCGGCACAGATACGCAGTATTTT	CASSLATGTDTQYF